These 7 T cell receptor beta chains were all obtained from the same sample, sequenced in a study of T cells in Graves' hyperthyroidism and ophthalmopathy (dated by TCRdb to about 2019). Library construction relied on multiplex PCR. The instrument was an Illumina HiSeq 2000. TCR beta CDR3 regions were amplified from RNA transcripts. The first round of RT-PCR for the TCR CDR3 was performed with the HTBI primer set and the Qiagen OneStep RT-PCR kit. TCRdb ran its own pipeline on the public reads, namely fastp trimming at Q25 and MiXCR clone calling, and kept in-frame beta chains. Records with the same CDR3 protein are collapsed into one entry carrying the most frequent genes and DNA. For this sample there are hundreds of thousands of distinct CDR3 sequences; approximately 14% appear just once. The top ten clonotypes cover around 12% of the sample. Sequenced: blood. These receptors were collected from a woman aged 45 to 65 with Graves' ophthalmopathy.

The chain is built from TRBV10-3 and TRBJ2-7; D remains unclear. Germline V gives CDR1 ENHRY, CDR2 SYGVKD. Between the trimmed V and J ends, which lost 11 bases and 3 bases, there was a span of 14 bases. The CDR3 length is 12 residues. CDR3 region: CASTTGYYEQYF. Here the CDR3 DNA reads TGTGCCTCAACGACTGGGTACTACGAGCAGTACTTC.

The chain couples TRBV7-2 to TRBJ1-1, with 10 nucleotides matching TRBD1. CDR1 and CDR2 (germline): SGHTA, FQGNSA. Trimming took 6 bases from V and 10 from J; bases not matched to a gene: 8. The CDR3 runs to 13 residues. CDR3 region: CASRRQGAAPAFF. The CDR3 nucleotides are TGTGCCAGCAGAAGACAGGGGGCCGCTCCAGCTTTCTTT.

This clonotype has only a few counts. The chain couples TRBV5-1 to TRBJ2-7; tentatively, D is TRBD1 or TRBD2 (8 bases each). The CDR3 is 19 residues long. Germline CDR1 reads SGHRS; CDR2 reads YFSETQ. V was trimmed by 1 base and J by 4 bases, leaving 27 bases between them. The CDR3, as DNA: TGCGCCAGCAGCTTGCAACCTCCGGGGGGGGCAGGGGGCAAGTACGAGCAGTACTTC. This sequence encodes CASSLQPPGGAGGKYEQYF.

The CDR3 loop reads CASSSPRTSGRAGEETQYF. The CDR3 coding sequence is TGTGCCAGCAGTTCCCCCCGGACTAGCGGGAGGGCCGGGGAGGAGACCCAGTACTTC. This chain links TRBV28 with TRBJ2-5; TRBD2 matches 15 bases. The V gene end was trimmed by 4 bases and the J gene end by 5 bases; junction bases not matched to a gene: 14. The germline V gene encodes CDR1 MDHEN and CDR2 SYDVKM. CDR3 length: 19 amino acids. Filled out from reference TRBV28 and TRBJ2-5, the complete variable domain reads DVKVTQSSRYLVKRTGEKVFLECVQDMDHENMFWYRQDPGLGLRLIYFSYDVKMKEKGDIPEGYSVSREKKERFSLILESASTNQTSMYLCASSSPRTSGRAGEETQYFGPGTRLLVL.

This clonotype was recorded many times. This chain joins TRBV7-9 and TRBJ2-7; a weak D match, TRBD2 (6 bases). V lost 3 bases, J lost 6 bases, and 18 bases lay in between. The germline gives CDR1 SEHNR, CDR2 FQNEAQ (reference sequence). The CDR3 length is 15 residues. The CDR3 nucleotides read TGTGCCAGCAGCTTCCCCCTGAGGGAGGCGGGCGAGCAGTACTTC. Translation: CASSFPLREAGEQYF.

This clonotype was picked up many times. The chain couples TRBV3-1 to TRBJ1-1; the D gene is possibly TRBD1 (6 bases). This CDR3 contains 16 residues. The germline V gene encodes CDR1 LGHDT and CDR2 YNNKEL (reference sequence). Trimming took off 5 bases at V and 0 bases at J, with 16 bases between the two ends. The CDR3 loop reads CASSARGGSVNTEAFF. The CDR3, as DNA: TGTGCCAGCAGCGCCCGGGGGGGCAGTGTGAACACTGAAGCTTTCTTT.

This clonotype was seen ten or more times. The chain recombines TRBV4-2 with TRBJ2-3; 9 nucleotides match TRBD2. The CDR3 runs to 16 residues. Germline-derived CDR1 and CDR2 are LGHNA and YNFKEQ. Germline trimming cut 1 base from V and 3 bases from J; bases unmatched to any gene: 5. CDR3 residues: CASSQVAGVTTDTQYF. The CDR3 DNA follows: TGTGCCAGCAGCCAAGTAGCGGGAGTTACGACAGATACGCAGTATTTT.